A single sample is the source of the 12 T cell receptor beta chains below, sequenced in a study of neurological immune-mediated disorders (dated by TCRdb to about 2019). The sample's time point label, in plain terms: longitudinal time-point 2. Library generation was performed with 5' RACE. Sequencing used an Illumina HiSeq 2500. TCRdb ran its own pipeline on the public reads, namely fastp trimming at Q25 and MiXCR clone calling, and kept in-frame beta chains. When rows share a CDR3 protein, they turn into one entry using the most common DNA and genes. Within this sample are some 80,000 distinct CDR3 sequences, with approximately 6% of them counted one time only. Roughly 7.9% of the sample comes from the top ten. The sequencing input was PBMCs. The receptors come from a woman aged 55-70 years with multiple sclerosis.

This rearrangement joins TRBV7-2 to TRBJ2-4, with D perhaps assigned TRBD1 or TRBD2 (6 bases each). Germline lookup yields CDR1 SGHTA and CDR2 FQGNSA. Trimming shortened V by 5 bases and J by 1 base, and 15 bases separated the two germline ends. This CDR3 spans 16 amino acids. CDR3 sequence reads: CASSPSLGGAKNIQYF. The CDR3 DNA reads as TGTGCCAGCAGCCCATCATTAGGGGGGGCCAAAAACATTCAGTACTTC.

This clonotype was counted many times. The junction does not match germline at one end; this may be a read error. The rearrangement links TRBV20-1 to TRBJ2-3; 11 positions match TRBD2. The CDR3 is made up of 14 amino acids. CDR1 is DFQATT and CDR2 is SNEGSKA in the germline V gene (reference sequence). CDR3 in amino acids: CSAILAGGGHTQYF. In nucleotides, the CDR3 is TGCAGCGCTATTTTAGCGGGGGGGGGACACACGCAGTATTTT.

This clonotype was seen at least ten times. This chain links TRBV5-1 with TRBJ1-1; 9 nucleotides agree with TRBD1. The germline V gene encodes CDR1 SGHRS and CDR2 YFSETQ. This CDR3 spans 15 amino acids. V dropped 4 bases and J dropped 5; count of bases not matched to a gene: 9. The CDR3 nucleotides read TGCGCCAGCAGCCCCGAGACAGGGGGAGGAACTGAAGCTTTCTTT. Amino acid sequence: CASSPETGGGTEAFF.

This clonotype was seen repeatedly, ten times or more. V gene TRBV6-5 combines with J gene TRBJ1-1, with 12 bases identical to TRBD1. This CDR3 comprises 18 residues. The germline gives CDR1 MNHEY, CDR2 SVGAGI. With 1 base clipped from V and 4 bases from J, the junction kept 10 bases outside the gene matches. CDR3 region: CASSYLGGQGAFGTEAFF. Here the CDR3 DNA reads TGTGCCAGCAGTTACTTAGGGGGACAGGGGGCCTTTGGCACTGAAGCTTTCTTT.

This clonotype was detected many times. V usage is TRBV7-9 and J usage is TRBJ1-2, with 7 bases fitting TRBD1. The CDR3 runs to 17 residues. The germline gives CDR1 SEHNR, CDR2 FQNEAQ (reference sequence). The ends lost 5 bases at V and 2 bases at J; junction bases unmatched: 14. CDR3 protein: CASSTPAPGQMNYGYTF. CDR3 coding DNA: TGTGCCAGCAGCACCCCAGCCCCGGGACAGATGAACTATGGCTACACCTTC.

At least ten counts were recorded for this clonotype. The chain employs TRBV18 and TRBJ1-5; possibly TRBD1 for D (5 bases). CDR1 and CDR2 from the germline V gene are KGHSH and LQKENI. CDR3 length equals 15 residues. Trimming removed 0 bases at V and 1 base at J, with 7 bases between. The CDR3 bases are TGTGCCAGCTCACCACCGGGGCGGAGCAATCAGCCCCAGCATTTT. Residues: CASSPPGRSNQPQHF.

V usage is TRBV12-3 or TRBV12-4 and J usage is TRBJ1-2, with D possibly matching TRBD1 (5 bases). V was cut by 2 bases and J by 0 bases, with 19 bases left in between. This CDR3 spans 18 amino acids. The CDR3, as DNA: TGTGCCAGCAGTTTACATCGTGCCGGGACGGTCCCTAACTATGGCTACACCTTC. It is translated as CASSLHRAGTVPNYGYTF.

This clonotype showed up many times. The V gene is TRBV5-1, the J gene TRBJ2-1, with D possibly being TRBD2 (6 bases). Trimming removed 2 bases at V and 0 bases at J, with 9 bases between. The germline gives CDR1 SGHRS, CDR2 YFSETQ. The CDR3 runs to 15 residues. The CDR3 DNA reads TGCGCCAGCAGCTTCCAGGGACTCTCCTACAATGAGCAGTTCTTC. Its protein product is CASSFQGLSYNEQFF.

This clonotype was picked up many times. This chain links TRBV28 with TRBJ1-1; the D is unclear. The CDR3 contains 13 residues. Germline loops: CDR1 MDHEN, CDR2 SYDVKM. V dropped 3 bases and J dropped 1 base, with 6 bases sitting between them. Here the CDR3 reads CASSFQANTEAFF. CDR3 nucleotide sequence: TGTGCCAGCAGTTTTCAAGCGAACACTGAAGCTTTCTTT.

This clonotype was recorded at least ten times. This chain connects TRBV20-1 to TRBJ1-1, with 9 nucleotides matching TRBD1. Trimming removed 6 bases from V and 5 bases from J; junction bases left unmatched: 10. Per the germline V gene, CDR1 is DFQATT and CDR2 is SNEGSKA (reference sequence). The CDR3 loop spans 14 amino acids. This CDR3 reads CSAGATGGATEAFF. CDR3 DNA: TGCAGTGCAGGGGCCACAGGGGGCGCGACTGAAGCTTTCTTT.

This clonotype was seen at least ten times. The chain has TRBV7-9 and TRBJ2-2; the D call may be TRBD1 or TRBD2 (6 bases each). Trimming removed 4 bases from V and 4 bases from J, with 13 bases in between. The CDR3 consists of 15 residues. In germline, CDR1 is SEHNR, CDR2 FQNEAQ (reference sequence). The CDR3 loop is CASSSGDFLTGELFF. The DNA of the CDR3 is TGTGCCAGCAGCTCAGGGGACTTCCTCACCGGGGAGCTGTTTTTT.

This clonotype was seen ten or more times. The chain uses TRBV5-1 and TRBJ2-1; the D gene is possibly TRBD1 (6 bases). The CDR3 has 13 amino acids. V was pared by 1 base and J by 14 bases, with 16 bases between. Germline V gives CDR1 SGHRS, CDR2 YFSETQ. This CDR3 is CASSLYGGHKKFF. The CDR3 DNA is TGCGCCAGCAGCTTGTATGGGGGACATAAAAAGTTCTTC.